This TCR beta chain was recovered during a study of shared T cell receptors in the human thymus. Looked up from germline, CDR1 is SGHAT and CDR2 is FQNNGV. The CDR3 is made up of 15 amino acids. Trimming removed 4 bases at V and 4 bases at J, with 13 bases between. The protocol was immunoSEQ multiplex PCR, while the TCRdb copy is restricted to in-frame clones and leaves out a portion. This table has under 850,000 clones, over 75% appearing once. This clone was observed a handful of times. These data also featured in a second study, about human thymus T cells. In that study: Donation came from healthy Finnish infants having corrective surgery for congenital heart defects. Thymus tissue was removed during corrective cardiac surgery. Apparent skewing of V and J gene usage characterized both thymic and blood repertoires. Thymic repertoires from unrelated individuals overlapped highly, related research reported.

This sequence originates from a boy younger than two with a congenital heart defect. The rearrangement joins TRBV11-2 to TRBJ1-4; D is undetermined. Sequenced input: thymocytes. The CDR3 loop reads CASSSSRGYNEKLFF. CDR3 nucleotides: TGTGCCAGCAGCTCAAGCCGGGGTTATAATGAAAAACTGTTTTTT. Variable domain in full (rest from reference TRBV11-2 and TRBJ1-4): EAGVAQSPRYKIIEKRQSVAFWCNPISGHATLYWYQQILGQGPKLLIQFQNNGVVDDSQLPKDRFSAERLKGVDSTLKIQPAKLEDSAVYLCASSSSRGYNEKLFFGSGTQLSVL.